The entry below describes one TCR beta chain. The V end was cut by 7 bases, the J end by 0 bases, with 11 bases between. Germline values: CDR1 SQVTM, CDR2 ANQGSEA. This CDR3 region has 13 residues. This entry is derived from a study of shared clonotypes between healthy human individuals. Those who donated were healthy HIV-negative adults, with no recent acute infections or vaccinations reported. The CD4+ fraction was divided into a CD45RA+ naive subset and a CD45RA-negative memory subset. Sequencing was performed with immunoSEQ multiplex PCR; in TCRdb, only in-frame clones are kept and a portion is missing. The sample contains over a million clones, about 96% of which appear only once.

The material sequenced was naive CD4+ T cells sorted from blood. Subset indicated: CD45RA+ positively selected. This chain links TRBV29-1 with TRBJ2-3; D possibly uses TRBD1 or TRBD2 (6 bases each). This sequence originates from a man aged 25 to 45 in good health. CDR3 sequence reads: CSGGARSTDTQYF. CDR3 DNA sequence: TGCAGCGGGGGGGCCCGCAGCACAGATACGCAGTATTTT.